The 8 T cell receptor beta chains presented below share a single source sample, sequenced in a study of blood T cell repertoires in COVID-19. TCRdb's copy holds only in-frame clones and misses some; the assay was immunoSEQ multiplex PCR. This table holds approximately 150,000 clones, roughly 83% found once. Sample: PBMCs or T cells enriched from blood (not recorded which). The receptor set was obtained from a man between 70 and 80 years old who had been exposed to COVID-19.

The J gene is TRBJ1-1, the V gene TRBV4-2; 12 nucleotides align to TRBD1. CDR1 is LGHNA, CDR2 YNFKEQ, per germline. J gave up 7 bases and V 0 bases, and 12 bases lay outside the gene matches. This CDR3 contains 18 residues. CDR3 sequence: CASSQDPRGTGGHREAFF. DNA for the CDR3: TGTGCCAGCAGCCAAGATCCCCGGGGGACAGGGGGCCACCGTGAAGCTTTCTTT.

V and J are TRBV7-2 and TRBJ1-1; TRBD1 might be the D (6 bases). Trimming shortened V by 0 bases and J by 5 bases, and 10 bases separated the two germline ends. CDR1 and CDR2 (germline): SGHTA, FQGNSA. CDR3 length: 14 amino acids. CDR3 DNA sequence: TGTGCCAGCAGCTTAGCGGGGGCTGGGACTGAAGCTTTCTTT. Amino acids: CASSLAGAGTEAFF. The whole variable domain, remainder taken from reference TRBV7-2 and TRBJ1-1, is GAGVSQSPSNKVTEKGKDVELRCDPISGHTALYWYRQSLGQGLEFLIYFQGNSAPDKSGLPSDRFSAERTGGSVSTLTIQRTQQEDSAVYLCASSLAGAGTEAFFGQGTRLTVV.

The V call is TRBV3-1 (or the pseudogene TRBV3-2), the J call TRBJ1-2; D ambiguous. Germline CDR1 LGHDT, CDR2 YNNKEL (reference sequence). Trimming took off 4 bases at V and 4 bases at J, with 22 bases between the two ends. The CDR3 loop spans 17 amino acids. The CDR3 loop is CASSRDSGIPRVYGYTF. The CDR3 region has the DNA TGTGCCAGCAGCCGGGATTCCGGAATTCCGAGGGTCTATGGCTACACCTTC.

The chain couples TRBV28 to TRBJ2-1; 7 positions match TRBD1. V lost 3 bases, J lost 10 bases, and 9 bases stayed unmatched. This CDR3 region has 14 residues. CDR1 is MDHEN, CDR2 SYDVKM, per germline. CDR3 residues: CASSFRGRQGEQFF. In DNA, the CDR3 is TGTGCCAGCAGTTTTAGGGGGCGCCAAGGCGAGCAGTTCTTC.

The chain is built from TRBV4-1 and TRBJ1-5; no definite D call. Trimming took off 0 bases at V and 5 bases at J, with 8 bases between the two ends. The CDR3 is 14 amino acids. Per the germline V gene, CDR1 is MGHRA and CDR2 is YSYEKL. CDR3 coding DNA: TGCGCCAGCAGCCAAGAGGCCGGGTATCAGCCCCAGCATTTT. Its protein product is CASSQEAGYQPQHF.

The chain couples TRBV18 to TRBJ2-1; 7 bases are a match to TRBD2. CDR3 length: 13 residues. Germline CDR1 reads KGHSH; CDR2 reads LQKENI. J was trimmed by 15 bases and V by 0 bases; bases with no gene match: 8. The CDR3 spells CASSPPDGLVWFF. The CDR3 bases are TGTGCCAGCTCACCACCTGATGGACTAGTATGGTTCTTC. Combining the CDR3 with reference TRBV18 and TRBJ2-1 gives the whole variable domain NAGVMQNPRHLVRRRGQEARLRCSPMKGHSHVYWYRQLPEEGLKFMVYLQKENIIDESGMPKERFSAEFPKEGPSILRIQQVVRGDSAAYFCASSPPDGLVWFFGPGTRLTVL.

This clone has a handful of counts. V and J are TRBV13 and TRBJ2-1; 7 bases map to TRBD2. The V gene end was trimmed by 7 bases and the J gene end by 9 bases; junction bases not matched to a gene: 9. Germline V gene lookup returns CDR1 PRHDT and CDR2 FYEKMQ (reference sequence). The CDR3 contains 13 residues. The CDR3 bases are TGTGCCAGCACAAGACAGTCTAGCGGTGAGCAGTTCTTC. This codes for CASTRQSSGEQFF.

This clone was found a few times. This chain uses TRBV27 with TRBJ2-3; no definite D call. V was shortened by 7 bases and J by 0 bases, with 17 bases between the two germline ends. The CDR3 contains 16 residues. CDR1 is MNHEY, CDR2 SMNVEV, per germline (reference sequence). This CDR3 is CASTSSSPPSTDTQYF. CDR3 nucleotide sequence: TGTGCCAGCACCTCTAGTTCTCCCCCTAGCACAGATACGCAGTATTTT.